The rows below give T cell receptor beta chains drawn from one sample of a study of T cells in Graves' hyperthyroidism and ophthalmopathy. One entry per CDR3 protein results from TCRdb running MiXCR on the multiplex PCR reads. Of about 700,000 distinct CDR3 sequences listed, about 45% are singletons. Specimen: peripheral blood or thyroid tissue (not recorded which). These receptors came from an adult man with Graves' disease, either hyperthyroidism or ophthalmopathy (not recorded which). Each CDR3 is given with its conserved first and last residue. D genes are given only for firm matches. Some rows have no size entry. The others give once, few or many, or a class for an expanded clone.

cdr3_nt | cdr3_aa | clone_size | j_call | cdr3_length | v_call | d_call
TGCAGTGCGCCGAGACCCGGGACAGGAATGCACGAGCAGTACTTC | CSAPRPGTGMHEQYF | . | TRBJ2-7 | 15 | TRBV20-1 | TRBD1
TGTGCCAGCAGCTTAGTAGCCCCGGGGAATTCACCCCTCCACTTT | CASSLVAPGNSPLHF | . | TRBJ1-6 | 15 | TRBV7-9 | .
TGTGCCAGCAGTTACCTCCCCGGACGGGCCTATGGCTACACCTTC | CASSYLPGRAYGYTF | . | TRBJ1-2 | 15 | TRBV25-1 | .
TGCGCCAGCAGCACCACAGGGAGTTACACTGAAGCTTTCTTT | CASSTTGSYTEAFF | . | TRBJ1-1 | 14 | TRBV5-1 | .
TGTGCCACCAGTGAGCACGGGACAGGGGGCGTGAGAAATCAGCCCCAGCATTTT | CATSEHGTGGVRNQPQHF | . | TRBJ1-5 | 18 | TRBV24-1 | TRBD1
TGTGCCAGCAGTTTGGTTATAGGGACAGGGCAGTACTTC | CASSLVIGTGQYF | . | TRBJ2-7 | 13 | TRBV6-6 | TRBD1
TGCAGCGTTGTGGGGGGCAAAAACACCATATATTTT | CSVVGGKNTIYF | . | TRBJ1-3 | 12 | TRBV29-1 | .
TGCAGCGTTGAAGATCCATCGACAGGGGGCGGCGAGCAGTACTTC | CSVEDPSTGGGEQYF | . | TRBJ2-7 | 15 | TRBV29-1 | TRBD1
TGTGCCACCAGCAGAGATAAAGGGCAGGCCGGAGAGACCCAGTACTTC | CATSRDKGQAGETQYF | . | TRBJ2-5 | 16 | TRBV15 | .
TGTGCCAGTAGTGGGGATGGGATCTATGGCTACACCTTC | CASSGDGIYGYTF | many | TRBJ1-2 | 13 | TRBV19 | .
TGTGCTAGAGAGGACCTCCAAGAGACCCAGTACTTC | CAREDLQETQYF | once | TRBJ2-5 | 12 | TRBV2 | .
TGCGCCAGCAGCCAAGATCGGCAGGGGTGGAATTCACCCCTCCACTTT | CASSQDRQGWNSPLHF | . | TRBJ1-6 | 16 | TRBV11-2 | .
TGTGCCAGTAGTATCTCGGGGGAACAGCAAAATCAGCCCCAGCATTTT | CASSISGEQQNQPQHF | . | TRBJ1-5 | 16 | TRBV19 | .
TGTGCCACCAGCAGAGATCATCTTGGGGCAGGGGTAAATTATGGCTACACCTTC | CATSRDHLGAGVNYGYTF | many | TRBJ1-2 | 18 | TRBV15 | .
TGTGCCAGCAGCCTACGGGAGACTACGACCGAGCATTTT | CASSLRETTTEHF | . | TRBJ1-5 | 13 | TRBV7-9 | .
TGCAGCGCCCACTCGGGTATAGAGACCCAGTACTTC | CSAHSGIETQYF | many | TRBJ2-5 | 12 | TRBV29-1 | .
TGTGCCAGCAGTGAAGTGTCAGGGTTCTCACCCCTCCACTTT | CASSEVSGFSPLHF | many | TRBJ1-6 | 14 | TRBV2 | .
TGTGCCAGCAGCGTTGAAGACGGCGAGCAGTACTTC | CASSVEDGEQYF | . | TRBJ2-7 | 12 | TRBV25-1 | .
TGTGCCAGCAGTGAAGGGCAGGGGGATAATCAGCCCCAGCATTTT | CASSEGQGDNQPQHF | few | TRBJ1-5 | 15 | TRBV12-3/TRBV12-4 | TRBD1
TGTGCCATCAGTGAGTCCGAGGGGGGCGGCGAGACCCAGTACTTC | CAISESEGGGETQYF | . | TRBJ2-5 | 15 | TRBV2 | .
TGCAGTGCTAGAGATCTATCGTTGGAGGGGGGAGAAGCTTTCTTT | CSARDLSLEGGEAFF | . | TRBJ1-1 | 15 | TRBV20-1 | .
TGTGCCAGCAGCCCGGGACATTCTTCTGGCTACACCTTC | CASSPGHSSGYTF | many | TRBJ1-2 | 13 | TRBV7-3 | .
TGTGCCAGCAGTCCCCTCGTATCGGGGCGGCCCCAGCATTTT | CASSPLVSGRPQHF | . | TRBJ1-5 | 14 | TRBV2 | .
TGCAGCGCCAGAAGGGGGGTCGGGGAGACCCAGTACTTC | CSARRGVGETQYF | many | TRBJ2-5 | 13 | TRBV29-1 | .
TGTGCCAGCGTGCAGGCTGTCAGGCCCGGGTACGAGCAGTACTTC | CASVQAVRPGYEQYF | . | TRBJ2-7 | 15 | TRBV2 | .
TGTGCCAGCAGTTACTATAACAGGGGGCTTTTTGGCTACACCTTC | CASSYYNRGLFGYTF | . | TRBJ1-2 | 15 | TRBV6-5 | TRBD1
TGCGCCAGCAGCTTGGCGGGACAGAGAAACACCATATATTTT | CASSLAGQRNTIYF | . | TRBJ1-3 | 14 | TRBV5-1 | TRBD1
TGTGCCAGCCGACCACGGACTGATGAAAAACTGTTTTTT | CASRPRTDEKLFF | . | TRBJ1-4 | 13 | TRBV3-1 | .